Below, 9 T cell receptor beta chains from the same sample are listed, as sequenced in a study of persistence of HIV-infected CD4 T cells. This was the immunoSEQ version 4 assay in survey mode. Profiling relied on immunoSEQ multiplex PCR, and the TCRdb table lists in-frame clones only, not all of them. The data show about 35,000 clones, over 65% seen once. These receptors' targets are unknown. An overlapping HIV-1 Gag peptide pool stimulated these cells at about 0.94 ug/peptide/mL. CD40L/CD69 double-negative CD45RO-high memory CD4+ T cells were collected. The sequencing here drew on cultured CD4+ T cells from PBMCs, taken from a patient who received antiretroviral therapy. The receptor source for this set is an adult with HIV. The donor label of this sample is uncertain.

This clone was recorded once. V is TRBV2 and J is TRBJ1-4, with 9 bases fitting TRBD1. From germline, CDR1 is SNHLY and CDR2 FYNNEI. Trimming took 7 bases from V and 7 from J; bases not matched to a gene: 10. CDR3 size: 15 residues. This chain's CDR3 is CASTNGQGFVEKLFF. Here the CDR3 DNA reads TGTGCCAGCACCAATGGACAGGGGTTCGTTGAAAAACTGTTTTTT.

This clone was observed a few times. The V call is TRBV20-1, the J call TRBJ2-2; possibly TRBD2 for D (5 bases). V was trimmed by 1 base and J by 9 bases, leaving 6 bases between them. CDR1 is DFQATT and CDR2 is SNEGSKA in the germline V gene (reference sequence). The CDR3 contains 11 residues. The CDR3 here is CSARGEWELFF. Here the CDR3 DNA reads TGCAGTGCTAGAGGGGAGTGGGAGCTGTTTTTT.

The CDR3 is CASSETGGLAEQYF. As DNA, the CDR3 is TGTGCCAGCAGTGAGACAGGGGGCTTAGCCGAGCAGTACTTC. The V call is TRBV6-6, the J call TRBJ2-7; TRBD1 matches 10 bases. CDR1 and CDR2 from the germline V gene are MNHNY and SVGAGI (reference sequence). The ends lost 5 bases at V and 6 bases at J; junction bases unmatched: 7. The CDR3 totals 14 residues.

In its sample, this clone was seen once. The chain has TRBV18 and TRBJ2-4; possible D gene TRBD1, 6 bases. V lost 5 bases and J 1 base, leaving 15 bases between the germline ends. Germline-derived CDR1 and CDR2 are KGHSH and LQKENI. The CDR3 runs to 16 residues. The CDR3 protein is CASSGDRTGAKNIQYF. CDR3 sequence (DNA): TGTGCCAGCTCAGGCGACAGGACGGGGGCCAAAAACATTCAGTACTTC.

V is TRBV28 and J is TRBJ2-2, with D possibly being TRBD1 (7 bases). Germline V lookup: CDR1 MDHEN, CDR2 SYDVKM. Trimming cost V 7 bases and J 3 bases, with 15 bases left between them. This CDR3 is 15 amino acids long. The CDR3 loop is CASTSTGRYTGELFF. The CDR3 DNA sequence: TGTGCCAGCACCTCGACAGGGAGGTACACCGGGGAGCTGTTTTTT. The full variable domain, in which reference TRBV28 and TRBJ2-2 provide the parts outside the CDR3, is DVKVTQSSRYLVKRTGEKVFLECVQDMDHENMFWYRQDPGLGLRLIYFSYDVKMKEKGDIPEGYSVSREKKERFSLILESASTNQTSMYLCASTSTGRYTGELFFGEGSRLTVL.

The chain couples TRBV19 to TRBJ2-1; 9 bases are a match to TRBD1. This CDR3 comprises 15 residues. The ends lost 4 bases at V and 5 bases at J; junction bases unmatched: 6. Germline assignment: CDR1 LNHDA and CDR2 SQIVND (reference sequence). CDR3 DNA: TGTGCCAGTAGTAGAAAACAGGGGGCGGACAATGAGCAGTTCTTC. This sequence encodes CASSRKQGADNEQFF. Full variable domain (missing parts from reference TRBV19 and TRBJ2-1): DGGITQSPKYLFRKEGQNVTLSCEQNLNHDAMYWYRQDPGQGLRLIYYSQIVNDFQKGDIAEGYSVSREKKESFPLTVTSAQKNPTAFYLCASSRKQGADNEQFFGPGTRLTVL.

The J gene is TRBJ1-2, the V gene TRBV7-8; unclear D gene. V was shortened by 1 base and J by 1 base, with 10 bases between the two germline ends. CDR3 length equals 15 residues. Germline-derived CDR1 and CDR2 are SGHVS and FQNEAQ. For the CDR3, the DNA is TGTGCCAGCAGCTTAGTTCTCAGTAATAACTATGGCTACACCTTC. Protein: CASSLVLSNNYGYTF.

The CDR3 here is CASSVGQKQETQYF. For the CDR3, the DNA is TGTGCCAGCAGCGTAGGACAGAAACAAGAGACCCAGTACTTC. The chain carries TRBV9 and TRBJ2-5, with TRBD1 as a possible D gene (5 bases). This CDR3 comprises 14 residues. Germline lookup yields CDR1 SGDLS and CDR2 YYNGEE. Trimming stripped 0 bases from V and 2 bases from J, with 8 bases between.

In its sample, this clone was seen once. J is TRBJ1-1 and V is TRBV9, with D tentatively TRBD1 (5 bases). The length of the CDR3 is 14 residues. V gave up 0 bases and J gave up 0 bases, with 6 bases separating them. Germline CDR1 and CDR2: SGDLS and YYNGEE. The CDR3 region has the DNA TGTGCCAGCAGCGTAGTAGGGGTGAACACTGAAGCTTTCTTT. This translates into CASSVVGVNTEAFF.